The T cell receptor beta chain described here comes from a study of blood T cell repertoires in COVID-19. About the study: Italy, Spain and the United States were the sources of the convalescent and acute COVID-19 samples.

Per the original data handling: Amplified reference gene primers provided the basis for estimating nucleated cell counts. Using immunoSEQ multiplex PCR, the repertoire was profiled, and TCRdb retains in-frame clones only, with some absent. D and trimming were read from the DNA, whereas the V and J calls and clone size are those reported in that table. The sample shows about 120,000 clones, under 80% of them seen only once. Germline loops: CDR1 MNHNY, CDR2 SVGAGI (reference sequence). The CDR3 loop spans 19 amino acids. After removal of 5 bases from V and 9 bases from J, the junction contained 23 bases not matched to a gene.

The sequenced sample was peripheral blood. This clonotype was obtained from a man in his 70s with acute or convalescent COVID-19. This chain connects TRBV6-6 to TRBJ2-7, with 12 positions matching TRBD1. The CDR3 here is CASSPNPGTGGYFEKLQYF. The CDR3 DNA sequence: TGTGCCAGCAGTCCAAATCCCGGGACAGGGGGCTATTTTGAGAAATTGCAGTACTTC.